These T cell receptor beta chains were read from a single sample in a study of blood T cell repertoires in COVID-19. The assay was immunoSEQ multiplex PCR, and TCRdb's table has in-frame clones only and misses some. The repertoire holds around 63,000 clones, with under 85% as singletons. Sequenced input: peripheral blood. The receptors shown here come from a woman in her 70s with acute or convalescent COVID-19. Both conserved end residues are part of each CDR3. D genes are given only for firm matches. Some rows mark clone size as missing; the rest say once, few, many or name a class of expanded clone.

j_call	d_call	clone_size	v_call	cdr3_nt	cdr3_aa
TRBJ1-2	-	-	TRBV7-2	TGTGCCAGCAGTTCAGGGAGGGGGTCCTATGGCTACACCTTC	CASSSGRGSYGYTF
TRBJ1-2	-	-	TRBV4-3	TGCGCCAGCAGCCAAGCGGCGGTCTCTAACTATGGCTACACCTTC	CASSQAAVSNYGYTF
TRBJ2-3	TRBD2	once	TRBV5-1	TGCGCCAGCAGCTTGCTCGCGGGGGGGACCACAGATACGCAGTATTTT	CASSLLAGGTTDTQYF
TRBJ2-5	-	-	TRBV19	TGTGCCAGTAGTATCCAGGGGGAGACCCAGTACTTC	CASSIQGETQYF
TRBJ1-3	TRBD1	-	TRBV18	TGTGCCAGCTCACCACCGGGACAGAGAAACACCATATATTTT	CASSPPGQRNTIYF
TRBJ1-6	-	-	TRBV6-2/TRBV6-3	TGTGCCAGCAGCCCTCAGGAGACAGGCCCCAATTCACCCCTCCACTTT	CASSPQETGPNSPLHF
TRBJ2-5	TRBD1	-	TRBV11-3	TGTGCCAGCAGTTTCGACAGGGGCGAGACCCAGTACTTC	CASSFDRGETQYF
TRBJ1-1	-	-	TRBV19	TGTGCCAGTGTAGCGAGGGGGAGTATGAACACTGAAGCTTTCTTT	CASVARGSMNTEAFF
TRBJ2-3	TRBD2	-	TRBV6-5	TGTGCCAGCAGTCCACCGGGACTACCAGATACGCAGTATTTT	CASSPPGLPDTQYF
TRBJ2-3	TRBD1	-	TRBV4-1	TGCGCCAGCAGCCAAGCGGCCGGGGGGACAGGGTTAAGGGGACAGCCCCAGTATTTT	CASSQAAGGTGLRGQPQYF
TRBJ2-7	TRBD2	-	TRBV5-1	TGCGCCAGCAGCCCCGGACTAGCCTACGAGCAGTACTTC	CASSPGLAYEQYF
TRBJ2-5	TRBD2	-	TRBV7-9	TGTGCCAGCAGCTTAGCTTTCGAAGCGGGGGGCCAAGAGACCCAGTACTTC	CASSLAFEAGGQETQYF
TRBJ1-1	TRBD1	-	TRBV12-3/TRBV12-4	TGTGCCAGCAGTCCGACAGGGTACACTGAAGCTTTCTTT	CASSPTGYTEAFF
TRBJ1-1	-	-	TRBV19	TGTGCCAGTAGTGAGGGGGGGAAAGGCATGAACACTGAAGCTTTCTTT	CASSEGGKGMNTEAFF
TRBJ2-1	-	-	TRBV5-1	TGCGCCAGCAGTCGGGGGAGTACCTACAATGAGCAGTTCTTC	CASSRGSTYNEQFF
TRBJ2-7	TRBD1	once	TRBV6-8	TGTGCCAGCGTTGACAGGGGGGACGAGCAGTACTTC	CASVDRGDEQYF
TRBJ1-6	-	-	TRBV5-6	TGTGCCAGCAGCTTCTGGGGGGGCTATAATTCACCCCTCCACTTT	CASSFWGGYNSPLHF
TRBJ2-3	TRBD1	-	TRBV5-6	TGTGCCAGCACCCCCCAGGGGGCAGATACGCAGTATTTT	CASTPQGADTQYF
TRBJ2-1	TRBD1	-	TRBV2	TGTGCCAGCAGGACCCCAGGGGGCGCCTCCTACAATGAGCAGTTCTTC	CASRTPGGASYNEQFF
TRBJ2-3	-	-	TRBV19	TGTGCCACCGCGGGGCCTACAGATACGCAGTATTTT	CATAGPTDTQYF
TRBJ1-2	-	few	TRBV29-1	TGCAGCGTTGAGTCGGGCAGAGCGGGCTATGGCTACACCTTC	CSVESGRAGYGYTF
TRBJ2-3	-	-	TRBV5-6	TGTGCCAGCAGCTCGACCTCGAGGGACACAGATACGCAGTATTTT	CASSSTSRDTDTQYF
TRBJ2-7	TRBD1	-	TRBV5-1	TGCGCCAGCAGCCGGGACAGCCAGGACCTCTACGAGCAGTACTTC	CASSRDSQDLYEQYF
TRBJ2-1	-	-	TRBV21-1	TGTGCCAGCAGCAAAAAGGGGAGCGGGGCCAATGAGCAGTTCTTC	CASSKKGSGANEQFF
TRBJ2-1	-	few	TRBV4-2	TGTGCCAGCAGCCAAGATATCCGGGCCAAGCGCGGGAATGAGCAGTTCTTC	CASSQDIRAKRGNEQFF
TRBJ1-2	TRBD1	few	TRBV5-1	TGCGCCAGCAGCTTGGGGGACAGGGCCTATGGCTACACCTTC	CASSLGDRAYGYTF
TRBJ2-2	TRBD1	-	TRBV30	TGTGCCTGGGGACAGGAGAACACCGGGGAGCTGTTTTTT	CAWGQENTGELFF
TRBJ1-3	-	few	TRBV21-1	TGTGCCAGCAGCATCGACAGGATCTCTGGAAACACCATATATTTT	CASSIDRISGNTIYF
TRBJ1-5	-	-	TRBV15	TGTGCCACCATCCAAGGGGGGGGAAGGTCCCAGCCCCAGCATTTT	CATIQGGGRSQPQHF
TRBJ2-1	-	-	TRBV4-3	TGCGCCAGCAGCCAGAGGGGGGGAAGCTACAATGAGCAGTTCTTC	CASSQRGGSYNEQFF
TRBJ2-5	TRBD1	few	TRBV2	TGTGCCAGCGGGGGGACAGGGGGCTTGGAGACCCAGTACTTC	CASGGTGGLETQYF
TRBJ2-2	-	few	TRBV9	TGTGCCAGCAGCGAGGGGGCCGGGGAGCTGTTTTTT	CASSEGAGELFF
TRBJ1-2	-	-	TRBV12-3/TRBV12-4	TGTGCCAGCAGTAGGAAAGGGGATAACGGCTACACCTTC	CASSRKGDNGYTF
TRBJ1-3	TRBD1	-	TRBV11-3	TGTGCCAGCAGCCCTACCCAGGGGGCTGGAAACACCATATATTTT	CASSPTQGAGNTIYF
TRBJ2-2	-	-	TRBV7-2	TGTGCCAGCAGCAAGGACATCGAGGACACCGGGGAGCTGTTTTTT	CASSKDIEDTGELFF
TRBJ1-2	-	-	TRBV3-1/TRBV3-2	TGTGCCAGCAGCCAAGATCCGGGGGGCTACACCTTC	CASSQDPGGYTF
TRBJ2-1	TRBD2	-	TRBV5-4	TGTGCCAGCAGCTTTCACAACTCGGGAGGGCCTGAGTTCTTC	CASSFHNSGGPEFF
TRBJ2-3	-	-	TRBV9	TGTGCCAGCAGCGTATTAAGGGAGAGAGATACGCAGTATTTT	CASSVLRERDTQYF
TRBJ1-2	-	-	TRBV7-9	TGTGCCAGCAGCCAAGGACGGGAGACTAACTATGGCTACACCTTC	CASSQGRETNYGYTF
TRBJ1-1	-	-	TRBV3-1/TRBV3-2	TGTGCCAGCAGCGAGCACGGGGGTGGGAACACTGAAGCTTTCTTT	CASSEHGGGNTEAFF
TRBJ1-1	-	once	TRBV5-8	TGTGCCAGCAGCTTTTTGCTAGGAGGGGACACTGAAGCTTTCTTT	CASSFLLGGDTEAFF
TRBJ2-2	-	-	TRBV5-1	TGCGCCAGCAGTGATAGGGGGGGCACCGGGGAGCTGTTTTTT	CASSDRGGTGELFF
TRBJ2-6	-	-	TRBV7-3	TGTGCCAGCAGCTCCCCGACAGCCTCTGGGGCCAACGTCCTGACTTTC	CASSSPTASGANVLTF